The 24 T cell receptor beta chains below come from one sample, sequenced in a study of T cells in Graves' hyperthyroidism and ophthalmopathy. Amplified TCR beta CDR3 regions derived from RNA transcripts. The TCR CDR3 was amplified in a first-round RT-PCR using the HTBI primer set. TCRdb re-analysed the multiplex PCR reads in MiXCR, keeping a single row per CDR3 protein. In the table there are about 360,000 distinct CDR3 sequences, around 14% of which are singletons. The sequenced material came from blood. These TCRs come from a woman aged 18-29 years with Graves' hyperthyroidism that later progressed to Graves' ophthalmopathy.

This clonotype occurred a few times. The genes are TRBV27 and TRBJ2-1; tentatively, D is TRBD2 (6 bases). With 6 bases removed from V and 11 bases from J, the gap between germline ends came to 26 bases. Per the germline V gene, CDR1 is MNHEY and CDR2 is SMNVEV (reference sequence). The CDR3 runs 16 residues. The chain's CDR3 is CASREDYNLIPHKQFF. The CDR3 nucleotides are TGTGCCAGCAGGGAGGACTATAACCTCATTCCTCACAAGCAGTTCTTC.

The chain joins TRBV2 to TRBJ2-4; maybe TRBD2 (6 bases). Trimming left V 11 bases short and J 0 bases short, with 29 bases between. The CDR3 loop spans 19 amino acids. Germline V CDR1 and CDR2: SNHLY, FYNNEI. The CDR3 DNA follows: TGTGCCTTACGGGGCGGGGCTAGTTTCCCCACTAAAGCCAAAAACATTCAGTACTTC. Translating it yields CALRGGASFPTKAKNIQYF.

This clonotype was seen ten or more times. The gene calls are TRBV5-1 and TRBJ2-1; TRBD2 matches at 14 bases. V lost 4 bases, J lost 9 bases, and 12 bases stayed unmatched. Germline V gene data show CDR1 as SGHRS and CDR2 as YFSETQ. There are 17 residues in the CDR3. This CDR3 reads CASSNPETSGRASEQFF. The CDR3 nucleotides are TGCGCCAGCAGCAACCCTGAGACTAGCGGGAGGGCCTCTGAGCAGTTCTTC. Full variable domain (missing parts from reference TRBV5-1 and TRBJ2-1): KAGVTQTPRYLIKTRGQQVTLSCSPISGHRSVSWYQQTPGQGLQFLFEYFSETQRNKGNFPGRFSGRQFSNSRSEMNVSTLELGDSALYLCASSNPETSGRASEQFFGPGTRLTVL.

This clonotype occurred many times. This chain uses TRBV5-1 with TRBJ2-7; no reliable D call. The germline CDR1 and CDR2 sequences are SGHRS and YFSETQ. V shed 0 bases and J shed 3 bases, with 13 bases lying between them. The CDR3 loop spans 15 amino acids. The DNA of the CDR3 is TGCGCCAGCAGCTTGGCCACGGCCGCGATCTACGAGCAGTACTTC. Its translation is CASSLATAAIYEQYF.

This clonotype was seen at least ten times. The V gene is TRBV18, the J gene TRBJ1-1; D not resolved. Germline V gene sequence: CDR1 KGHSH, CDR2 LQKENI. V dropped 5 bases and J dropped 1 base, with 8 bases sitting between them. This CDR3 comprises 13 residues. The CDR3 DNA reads TGTGCCAGCTCAGAAAACAGGAACACTGAAGCTTTCTTT. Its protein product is CASSENRNTEAFF.

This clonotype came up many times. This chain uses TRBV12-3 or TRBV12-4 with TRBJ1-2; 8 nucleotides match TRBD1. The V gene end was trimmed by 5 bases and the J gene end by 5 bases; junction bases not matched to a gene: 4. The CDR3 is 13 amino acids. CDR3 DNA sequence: TGTGCCAGCAGTCAGGACAGGGAATATGGCTACACCTTC. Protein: CASSQDREYGYTF.

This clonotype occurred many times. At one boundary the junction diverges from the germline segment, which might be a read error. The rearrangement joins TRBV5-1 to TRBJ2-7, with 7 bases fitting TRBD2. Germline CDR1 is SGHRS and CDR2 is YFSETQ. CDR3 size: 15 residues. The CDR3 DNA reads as TGCGCCAGCAGCTTGGGGACTAGAATCTCCCACGAGCAGTACTTC. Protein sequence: CASSLGTRISHEQYF.

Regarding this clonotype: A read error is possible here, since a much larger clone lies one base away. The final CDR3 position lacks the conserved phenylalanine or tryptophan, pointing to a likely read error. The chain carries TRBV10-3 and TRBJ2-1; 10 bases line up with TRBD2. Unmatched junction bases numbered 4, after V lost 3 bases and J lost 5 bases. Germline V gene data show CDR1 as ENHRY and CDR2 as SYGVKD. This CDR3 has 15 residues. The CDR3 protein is CAISDGTSAHNEQFS. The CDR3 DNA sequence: TGTGCCATCAGTGACGGGACTAGCGCCCACAATGAGCAGTTCTCC.

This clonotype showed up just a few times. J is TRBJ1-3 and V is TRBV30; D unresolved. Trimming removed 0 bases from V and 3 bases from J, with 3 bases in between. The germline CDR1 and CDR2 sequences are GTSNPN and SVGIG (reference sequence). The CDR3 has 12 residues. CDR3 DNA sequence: TGTGCCTGGAGTGTGGGTGGAAACACCATATATTTT. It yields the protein CAWSVGGNTIYF.

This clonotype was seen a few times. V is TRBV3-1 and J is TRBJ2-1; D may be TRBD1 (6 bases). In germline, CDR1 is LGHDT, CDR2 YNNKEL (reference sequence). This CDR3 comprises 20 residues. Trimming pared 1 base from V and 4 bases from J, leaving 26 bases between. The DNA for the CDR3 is TGTGCCAGCAGCCAAGTATCAGCGTTAGCGCAAGAGGGACATTACAATGAGCAGTTCTTC. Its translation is CASSQVSALAQEGHYNEQFF.

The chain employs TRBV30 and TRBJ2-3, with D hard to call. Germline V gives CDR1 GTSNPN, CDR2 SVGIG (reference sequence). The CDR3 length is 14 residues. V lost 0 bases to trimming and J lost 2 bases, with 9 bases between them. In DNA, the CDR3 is TGTGCCTGGAGTGTACTTAGTGCCACAGATACGCAGTATTTT. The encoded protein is CAWSVLSATDTQYF.

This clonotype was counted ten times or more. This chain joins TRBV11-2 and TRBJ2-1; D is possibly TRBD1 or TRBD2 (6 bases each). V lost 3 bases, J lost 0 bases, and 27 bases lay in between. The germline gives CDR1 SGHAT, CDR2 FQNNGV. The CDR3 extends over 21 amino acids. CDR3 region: CASSFPGLQFHGQSSYNEQFF. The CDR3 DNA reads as TGTGCCAGCAGCTTCCCGGGACTCCAGTTTCACGGACAGAGCTCCTACAATGAGCAGTTCTTC.

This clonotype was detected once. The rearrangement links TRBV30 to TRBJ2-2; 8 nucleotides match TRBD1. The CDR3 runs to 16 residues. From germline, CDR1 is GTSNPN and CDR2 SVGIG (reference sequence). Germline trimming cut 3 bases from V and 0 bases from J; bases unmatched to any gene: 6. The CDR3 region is CAWRGQGRSNTGELFF. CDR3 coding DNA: TGTGCCTGGAGAGGACAGGGTCGCTCGAACACCGGGGAGCTGTTTTTT. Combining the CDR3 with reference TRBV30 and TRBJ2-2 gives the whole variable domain SQTIHQWPATLVQPVGSPLSLECTVEGTSNPNLYWYRQAAGRGLQLLFYSVGIGQISSEVPQNLSASRPQDRQFILSSKKLLLSDSGFYLCAWRGQGRSNTGELFFGEGSRLTVL.

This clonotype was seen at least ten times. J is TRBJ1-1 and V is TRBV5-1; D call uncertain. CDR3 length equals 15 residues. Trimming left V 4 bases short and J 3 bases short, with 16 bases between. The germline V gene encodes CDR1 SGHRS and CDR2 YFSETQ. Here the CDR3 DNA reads TGCGCCAGCAGCGTTTCGGGAGACCCTTACACTGAAGCTTTCTTT. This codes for CASSVSGDPYTEAFF.

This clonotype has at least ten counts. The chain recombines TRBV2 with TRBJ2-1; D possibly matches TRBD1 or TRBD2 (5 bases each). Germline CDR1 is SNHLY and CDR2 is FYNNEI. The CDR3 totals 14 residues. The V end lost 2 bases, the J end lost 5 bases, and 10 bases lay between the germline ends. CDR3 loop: CASSERSGHNEQFF. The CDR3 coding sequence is TGTGCCAGCAGTGAACGCTCGGGACACAATGAGCAGTTCTTC.

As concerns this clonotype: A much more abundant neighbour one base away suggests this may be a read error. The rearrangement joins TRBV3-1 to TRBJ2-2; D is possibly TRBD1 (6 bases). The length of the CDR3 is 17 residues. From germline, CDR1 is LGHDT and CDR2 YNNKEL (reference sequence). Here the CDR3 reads CASSPDRLPTNTGEPFF. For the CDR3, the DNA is TGTGCCAGCAGCCCGGACAGATTACCCACGAACACCGGGGAGCCGTTTTTT.

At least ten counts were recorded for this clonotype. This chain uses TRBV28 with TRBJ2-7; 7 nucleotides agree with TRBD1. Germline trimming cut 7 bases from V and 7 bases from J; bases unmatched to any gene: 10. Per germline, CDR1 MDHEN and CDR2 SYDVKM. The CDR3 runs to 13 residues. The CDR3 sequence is CASKGARSIEQYF. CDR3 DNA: TGTGCCAGCAAGGGGGCGCGGTCTATAGAGCAGTACTTC.

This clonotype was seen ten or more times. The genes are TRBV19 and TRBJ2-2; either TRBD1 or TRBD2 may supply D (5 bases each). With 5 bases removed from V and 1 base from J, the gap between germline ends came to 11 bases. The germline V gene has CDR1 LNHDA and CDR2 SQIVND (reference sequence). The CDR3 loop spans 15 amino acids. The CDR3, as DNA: TGTGCCAGTAGTTGGGGGATGTTGAACACCGGGGAGCTGTTTTTT. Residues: CASSWGMLNTGELFF.

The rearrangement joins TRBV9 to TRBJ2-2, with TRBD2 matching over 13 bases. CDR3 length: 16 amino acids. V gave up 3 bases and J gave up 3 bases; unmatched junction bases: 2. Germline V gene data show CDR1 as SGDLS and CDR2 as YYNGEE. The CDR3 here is CASSGGTSGDTGELFF. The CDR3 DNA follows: TGTGCCAGCAGCGGGGGGACTAGCGGGGACACCGGGGAGCTGTTTTTT.

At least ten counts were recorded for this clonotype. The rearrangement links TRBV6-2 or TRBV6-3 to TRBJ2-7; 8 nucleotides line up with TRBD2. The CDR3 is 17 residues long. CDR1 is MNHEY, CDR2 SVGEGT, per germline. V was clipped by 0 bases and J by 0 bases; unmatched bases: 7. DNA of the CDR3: TGTGCCAGCAGTTACTCTCCGAGCGGGGGCAACTCCTACGAGCAGTACTTC. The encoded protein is CASSYSPSGGNSYEQYF.

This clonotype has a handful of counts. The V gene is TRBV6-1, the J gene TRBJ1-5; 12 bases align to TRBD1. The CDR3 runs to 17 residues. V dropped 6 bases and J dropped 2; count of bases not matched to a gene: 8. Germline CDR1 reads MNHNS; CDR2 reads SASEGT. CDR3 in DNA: TGTGCCAGCAGACCCCCCGGGACAGGGGGCCGCAATCAGCCCCAGCATTTT. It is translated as CASRPPGTGGRNQPQHF.

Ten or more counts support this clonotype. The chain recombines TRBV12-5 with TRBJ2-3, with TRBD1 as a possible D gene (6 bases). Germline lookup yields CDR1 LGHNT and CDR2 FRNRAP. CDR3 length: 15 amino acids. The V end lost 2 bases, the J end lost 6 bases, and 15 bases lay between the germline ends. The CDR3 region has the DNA TGTGCTAGTGGTTTGTATCCTCAGGGGATGGATACGCAGTATTTT. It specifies CASGLYPQGMDTQYF.

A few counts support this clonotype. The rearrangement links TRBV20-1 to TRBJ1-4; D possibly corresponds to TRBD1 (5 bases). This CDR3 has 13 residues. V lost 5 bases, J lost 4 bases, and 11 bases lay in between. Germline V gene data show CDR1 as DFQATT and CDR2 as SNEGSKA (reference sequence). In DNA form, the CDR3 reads TGCAGTGCTCTTAGGGACCTTAATGAAAAACTGTTTTTT. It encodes CSALRDLNEKLFF.

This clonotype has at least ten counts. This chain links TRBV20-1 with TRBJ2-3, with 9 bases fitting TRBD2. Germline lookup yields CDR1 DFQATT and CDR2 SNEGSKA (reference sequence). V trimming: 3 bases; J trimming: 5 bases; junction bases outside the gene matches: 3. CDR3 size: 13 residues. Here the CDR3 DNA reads TGCAGTGCTAGGACTAGCGGACAAGATACGCAGTATTTT. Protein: CSARTSGQDTQYF.